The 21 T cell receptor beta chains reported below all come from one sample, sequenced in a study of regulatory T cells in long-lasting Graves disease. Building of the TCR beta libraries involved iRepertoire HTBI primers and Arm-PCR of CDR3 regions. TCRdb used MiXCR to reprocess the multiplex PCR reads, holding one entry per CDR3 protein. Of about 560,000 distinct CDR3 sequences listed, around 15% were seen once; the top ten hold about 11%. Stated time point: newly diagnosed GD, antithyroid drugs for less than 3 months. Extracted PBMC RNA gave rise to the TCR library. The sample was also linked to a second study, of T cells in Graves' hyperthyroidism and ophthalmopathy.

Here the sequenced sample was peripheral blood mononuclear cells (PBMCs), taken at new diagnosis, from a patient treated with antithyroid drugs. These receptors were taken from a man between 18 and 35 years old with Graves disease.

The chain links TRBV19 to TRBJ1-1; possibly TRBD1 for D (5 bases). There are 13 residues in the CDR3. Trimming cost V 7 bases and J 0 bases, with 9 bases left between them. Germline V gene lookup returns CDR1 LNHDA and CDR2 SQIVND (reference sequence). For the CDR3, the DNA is TGTGCCAGTACATCGACAGTGAACACTGAAGCTTTCTTT. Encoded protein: CASTSTVNTEAFF.

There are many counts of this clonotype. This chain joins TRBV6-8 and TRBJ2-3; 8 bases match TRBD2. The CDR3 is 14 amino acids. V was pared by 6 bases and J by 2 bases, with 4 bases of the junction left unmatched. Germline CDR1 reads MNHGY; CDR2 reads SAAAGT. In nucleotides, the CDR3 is TGTGCCAGCAGAGCGGGAGAGCACACAGATACGCAGTATTTT. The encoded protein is CASRAGEHTDTQYF.

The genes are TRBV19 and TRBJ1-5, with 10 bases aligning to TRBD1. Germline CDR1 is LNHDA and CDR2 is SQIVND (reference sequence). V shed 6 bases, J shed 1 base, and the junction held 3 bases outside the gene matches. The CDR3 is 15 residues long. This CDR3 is CASSTTGGSNQPQHF. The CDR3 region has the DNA TGTGCCAGTAGCACGACAGGGGGCAGCAATCAGCCCCAGCATTTT.

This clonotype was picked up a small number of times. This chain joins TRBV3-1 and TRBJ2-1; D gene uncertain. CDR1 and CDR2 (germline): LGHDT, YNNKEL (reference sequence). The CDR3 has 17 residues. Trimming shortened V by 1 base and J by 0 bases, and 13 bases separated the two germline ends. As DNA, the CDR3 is TGTGCCAGCAGCCAAGGACTGATTACCAGCTCCTACAATGAGCAGTTCTTC. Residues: CASSQGLITSSYNEQFF.

The CDR3, as DNA: TGCGCCAGCAGCTTGGGGCCTAGCGGAAACACCGGGGAGCTGTTTTTT. Translated: CASSLGPSGNTGELFF. The V call is TRBV5-1, the J call TRBJ2-2; TRBD2 agrees at 7 bases. The CDR3 length is 16 residues. Losses at the gene ends were 0 bases for V and 2 bases for J; bases not matched to a gene: 4. Per the germline V gene, CDR1 is SGHRS and CDR2 is YFSETQ.

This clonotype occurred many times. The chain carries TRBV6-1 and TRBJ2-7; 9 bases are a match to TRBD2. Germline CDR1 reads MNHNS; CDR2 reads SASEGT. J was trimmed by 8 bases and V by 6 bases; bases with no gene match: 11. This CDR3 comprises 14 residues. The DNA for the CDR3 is TGTGCCAGCAGATTCGAGCGGGAGGTGTTTAAGCAGTACTTC. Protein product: CASRFEREVFKQYF.

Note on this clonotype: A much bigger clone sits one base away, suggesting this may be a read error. The CDR3 here is CAIRTGAVVDTQYF. CDR3 sequence (DNA): TGTGCCATCAGGACCGGGGCAGTCGTGGATACGCAGTATTTT. This sequence joins TRBV10-3 and TRBJ2-3; D possibly uses TRBD1 or TRBD2 (5 bases each). The V gene lost 6 bases and the J gene lost 6 bases, with 16 bases spanning the gap. There are 14 residues in the CDR3. Per the germline V gene, CDR1 is ENHRY and CDR2 is SYGVKD.

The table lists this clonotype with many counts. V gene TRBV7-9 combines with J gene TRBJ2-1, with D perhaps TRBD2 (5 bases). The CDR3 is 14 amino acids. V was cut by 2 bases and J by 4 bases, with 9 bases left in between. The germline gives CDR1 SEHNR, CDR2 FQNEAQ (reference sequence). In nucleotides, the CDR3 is TGTGCCAGCAGCTTAAGCGGCTATTACAATGAGCAGTTCTTC. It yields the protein CASSLSGYYNEQFF. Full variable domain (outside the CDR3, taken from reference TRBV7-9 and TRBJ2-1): DTGVSQNPRHKITKRGQNVTFRCDPISEHNRLYWYRQTLGQGPEFLTYFQNEAQLEKSRLLSDRFSAERPKGSFSTLEIQRTEQGDSAMYLCASSLSGYYNEQFFGPGTRLTVL.

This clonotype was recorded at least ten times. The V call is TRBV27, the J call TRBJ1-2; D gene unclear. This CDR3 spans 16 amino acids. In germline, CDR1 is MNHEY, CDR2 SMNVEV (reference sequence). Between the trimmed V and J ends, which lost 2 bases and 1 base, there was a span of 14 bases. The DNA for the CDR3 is TGTGCCAGCAGTTTACGCCCGGGCAGGTTTAACTATGGCTACACCTTC. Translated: CASSLRPGRFNYGYTF.

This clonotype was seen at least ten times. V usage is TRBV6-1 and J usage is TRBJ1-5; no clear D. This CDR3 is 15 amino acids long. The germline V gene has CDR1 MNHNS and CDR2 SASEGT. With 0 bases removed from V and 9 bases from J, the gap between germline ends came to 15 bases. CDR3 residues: CASSEAVHPRSPQHF. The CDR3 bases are TGTGCCAGCAGTGAAGCGGTACACCCTAGGTCGCCCCAGCATTTT.

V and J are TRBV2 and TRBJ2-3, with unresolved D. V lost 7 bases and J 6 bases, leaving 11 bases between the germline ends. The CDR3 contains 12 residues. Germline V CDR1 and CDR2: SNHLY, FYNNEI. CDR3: CASILVGDTQYF. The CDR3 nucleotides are TGTGCCAGCATTCTCGTGGGGGATACGCAGTATTTT.

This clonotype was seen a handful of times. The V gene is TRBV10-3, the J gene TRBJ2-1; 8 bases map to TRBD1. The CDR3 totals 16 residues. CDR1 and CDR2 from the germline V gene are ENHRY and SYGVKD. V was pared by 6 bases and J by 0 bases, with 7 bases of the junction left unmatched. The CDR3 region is CAISGGQERSYNEQFF. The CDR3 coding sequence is TGTGCCATCAGCGGGGGACAGGAGCGCTCCTACAATGAGCAGTTCTTC.

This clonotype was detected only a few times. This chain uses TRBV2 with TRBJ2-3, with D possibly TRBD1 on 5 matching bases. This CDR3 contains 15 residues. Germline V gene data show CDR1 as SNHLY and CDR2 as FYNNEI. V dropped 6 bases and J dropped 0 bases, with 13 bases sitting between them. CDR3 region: CASSDSSLSTDTQYF. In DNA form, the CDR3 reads TGTGCCAGCAGCGACAGTTCCTTAAGCACAGATACGCAGTATTTT.

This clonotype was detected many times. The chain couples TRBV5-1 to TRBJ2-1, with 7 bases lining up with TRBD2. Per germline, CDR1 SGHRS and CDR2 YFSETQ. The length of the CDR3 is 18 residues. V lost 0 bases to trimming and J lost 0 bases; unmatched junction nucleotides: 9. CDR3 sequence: CASSLEVIGTTSYNEQFF. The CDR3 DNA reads TGCGCCAGCAGCTTGGAGGTTATCGGGACTACCTCCTACAATGAGCAGTTCTTC.

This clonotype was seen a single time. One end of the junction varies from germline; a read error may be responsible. For the CDR3, the DNA is TGTGCCAGCAGCGAAGATTCCGGTTACGAGCAGTACTTC. Protein sequence: CASSEDSGYEQYF. The J gene is TRBJ2-7, the V gene TRBV4-2; D not resolved. From germline, CDR1 is LGHNA and CDR2 YNFKEQ. The CDR3 has 13 residues.

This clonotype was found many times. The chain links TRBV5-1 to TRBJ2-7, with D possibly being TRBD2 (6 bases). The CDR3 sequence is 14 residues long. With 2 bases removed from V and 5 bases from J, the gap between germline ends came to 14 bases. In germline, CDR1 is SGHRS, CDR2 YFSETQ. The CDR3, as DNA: TGCGCCAGCAGCTTTGGGGGGACGGGGAACGAGCAGTACTTC. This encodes CASSFGGTGNEQYF.

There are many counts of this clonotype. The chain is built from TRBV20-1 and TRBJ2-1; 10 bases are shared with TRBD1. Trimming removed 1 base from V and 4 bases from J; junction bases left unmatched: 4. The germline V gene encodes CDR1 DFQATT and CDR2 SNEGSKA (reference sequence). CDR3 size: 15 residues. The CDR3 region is CSARGGDRGYNEQFF. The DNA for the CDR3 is TGCAGTGCTAGAGGTGGGGACAGGGGATACAATGAGCAGTTCTTC.

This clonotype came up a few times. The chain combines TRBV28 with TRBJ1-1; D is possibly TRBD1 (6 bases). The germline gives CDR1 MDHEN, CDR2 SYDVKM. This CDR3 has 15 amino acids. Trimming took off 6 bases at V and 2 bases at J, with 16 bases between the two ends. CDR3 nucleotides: TGTGCCAGCAGCCCTGCCCAACAGGGAAACACTGAAGCTTTCTTT. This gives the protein CASSPAQQGNTEAFF. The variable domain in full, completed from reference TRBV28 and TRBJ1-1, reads DVKVTQSSRYLVKRTGEKVFLECVQDMDHENMFWYRQDPGLGLRLIYFSYDVKMKEKGDIPEGYSVSREKKERFSLILESASTNQTSMYLCASSPAQQGNTEAFFGQGTRLTVV.

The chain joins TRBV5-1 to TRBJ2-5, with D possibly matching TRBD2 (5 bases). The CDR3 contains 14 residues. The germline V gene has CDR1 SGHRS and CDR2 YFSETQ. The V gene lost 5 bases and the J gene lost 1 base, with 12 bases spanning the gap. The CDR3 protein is CASRAGLGQETQYF. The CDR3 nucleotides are TGCGCCAGCAGGGCAGGACTGGGCCAAGAGACCCAGTACTTC.

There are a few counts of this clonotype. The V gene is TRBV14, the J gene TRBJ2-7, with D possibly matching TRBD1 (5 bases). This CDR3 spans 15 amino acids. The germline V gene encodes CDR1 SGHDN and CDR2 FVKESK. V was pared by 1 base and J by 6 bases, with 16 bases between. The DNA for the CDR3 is TGTGCCAGCAGCCAAGGCGTCGTAGGCAGGGCCGAGCAGTACTTC. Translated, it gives CASSQGVVGRAEQYF.

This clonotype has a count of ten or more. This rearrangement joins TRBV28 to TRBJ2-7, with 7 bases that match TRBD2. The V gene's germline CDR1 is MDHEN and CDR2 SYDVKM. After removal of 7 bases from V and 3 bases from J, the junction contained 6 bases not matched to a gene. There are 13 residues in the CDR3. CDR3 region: CASKAAGVYEQYF. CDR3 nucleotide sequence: TGTGCCAGCAAGGCGGCGGGGGTCTACGAGCAGTACTTC.